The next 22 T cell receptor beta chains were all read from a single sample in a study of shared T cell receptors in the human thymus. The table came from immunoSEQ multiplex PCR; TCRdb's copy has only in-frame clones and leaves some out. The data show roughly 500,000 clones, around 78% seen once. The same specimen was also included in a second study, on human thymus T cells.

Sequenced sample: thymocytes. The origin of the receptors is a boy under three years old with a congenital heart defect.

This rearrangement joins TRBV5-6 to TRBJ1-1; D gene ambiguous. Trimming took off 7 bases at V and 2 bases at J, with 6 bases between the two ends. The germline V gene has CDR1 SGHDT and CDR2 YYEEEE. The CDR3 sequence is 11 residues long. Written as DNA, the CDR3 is TGTGCCAGCCGCGGCAACACTGAAGCTTTCTTT. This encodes CASRGNTEAFF.

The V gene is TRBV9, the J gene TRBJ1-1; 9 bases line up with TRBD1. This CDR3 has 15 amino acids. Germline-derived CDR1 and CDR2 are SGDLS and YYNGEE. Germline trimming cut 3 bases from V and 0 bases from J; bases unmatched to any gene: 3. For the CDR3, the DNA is TGTGCCAGCAGCGAGAGGGACAGGGTGAACACTGAAGCTTTCTTT. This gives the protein CASSERDRVNTEAFF.

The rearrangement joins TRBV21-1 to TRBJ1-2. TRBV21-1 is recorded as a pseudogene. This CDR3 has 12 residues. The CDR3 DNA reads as TGTGCCAGCAGCAAAGGGAGCCATGGCTACACCTTC. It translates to CASSKGSHGYTF.

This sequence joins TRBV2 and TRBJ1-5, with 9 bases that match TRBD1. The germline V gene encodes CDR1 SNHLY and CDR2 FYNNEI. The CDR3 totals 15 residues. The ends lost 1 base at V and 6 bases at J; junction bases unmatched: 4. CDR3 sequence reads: CASSEEGTGCQPQHF. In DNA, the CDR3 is TGTGCCAGCAGTGAAGAGGGGACAGGGTGTCAGCCCCAGCATTTT.

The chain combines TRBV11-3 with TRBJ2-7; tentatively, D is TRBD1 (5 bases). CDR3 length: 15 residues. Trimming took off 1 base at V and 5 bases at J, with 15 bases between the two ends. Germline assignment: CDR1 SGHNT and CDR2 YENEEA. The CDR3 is CASSLGAGPRNEQYF. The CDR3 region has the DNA TGTGCCAGCAGCTTAGGGGCAGGGCCTCGCAACGAGCAGTACTTC. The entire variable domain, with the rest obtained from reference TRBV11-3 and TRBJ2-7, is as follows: EAGVVQSPRYKIIEKKQPVAFWCNPISGHNTLYWYLQNLGQGPELLIRYENEEAVDDSQLPKDRFSAERLKGVDSTLKIQPAELGDSAVYLCASSLGAGPRNEQYFGPGTRLTVT.

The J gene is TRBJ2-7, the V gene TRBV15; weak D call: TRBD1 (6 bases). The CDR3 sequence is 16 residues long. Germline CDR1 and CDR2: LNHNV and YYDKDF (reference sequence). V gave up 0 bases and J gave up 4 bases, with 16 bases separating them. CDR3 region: CATSRDYLAQGYEQYF. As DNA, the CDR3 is TGTGCCACCAGCAGAGATTATTTAGCACAGGGATACGAGCAGTACTTC.

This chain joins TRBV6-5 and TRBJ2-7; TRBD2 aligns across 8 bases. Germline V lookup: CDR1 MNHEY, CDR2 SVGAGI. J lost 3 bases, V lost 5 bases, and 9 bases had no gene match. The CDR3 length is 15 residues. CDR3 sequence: CASSRSGRENYEQYF. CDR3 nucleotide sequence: TGTGCCAGCAGTAGGAGCGGGAGAGAGAACTACGAGCAGTACTTC.

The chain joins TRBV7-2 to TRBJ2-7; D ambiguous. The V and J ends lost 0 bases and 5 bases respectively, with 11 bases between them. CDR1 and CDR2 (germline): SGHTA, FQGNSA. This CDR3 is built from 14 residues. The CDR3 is CASSLAIPPDEQYF. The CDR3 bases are TGTGCCAGCAGCTTAGCAATCCCCCCAGACGAGCAGTACTTC.

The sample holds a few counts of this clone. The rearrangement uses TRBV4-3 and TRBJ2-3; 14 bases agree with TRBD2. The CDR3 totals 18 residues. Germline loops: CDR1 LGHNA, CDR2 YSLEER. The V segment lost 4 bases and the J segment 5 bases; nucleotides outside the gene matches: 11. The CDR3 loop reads CASSPLTSGREFGDTQYF. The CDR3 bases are TGCGCCAGCAGCCCACTGACTAGCGGGAGGGAGTTTGGAGATACGCAGTATTTT.

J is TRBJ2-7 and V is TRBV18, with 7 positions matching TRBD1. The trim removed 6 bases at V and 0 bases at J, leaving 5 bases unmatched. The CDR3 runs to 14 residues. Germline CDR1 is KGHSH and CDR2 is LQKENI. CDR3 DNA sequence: TGTGCCAGCTCCCTGGGACAGAACTCCTACGAGCAGTACTTC. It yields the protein CASSLGQNSYEQYF.

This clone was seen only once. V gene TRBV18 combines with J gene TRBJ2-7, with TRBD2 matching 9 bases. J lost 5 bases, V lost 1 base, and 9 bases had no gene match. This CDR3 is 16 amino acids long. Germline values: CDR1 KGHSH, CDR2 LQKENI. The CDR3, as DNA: TGTGCCAGCTCACCACGGTCTAGCGGGAAAACCCACGAGCAGTACTTC. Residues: CASSPRSSGKTHEQYF. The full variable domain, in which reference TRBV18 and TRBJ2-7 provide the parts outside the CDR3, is NAGVMQNPRHLVRRRGQEARLRCSPMKGHSHVYWYRQLPEEGLKFMVYLQKENIIDESGMPKERFSAEFPKEGPSILRIQQVVRGDSAAYFCASSPRSSGKTHEQYFGPGTRLTVT.

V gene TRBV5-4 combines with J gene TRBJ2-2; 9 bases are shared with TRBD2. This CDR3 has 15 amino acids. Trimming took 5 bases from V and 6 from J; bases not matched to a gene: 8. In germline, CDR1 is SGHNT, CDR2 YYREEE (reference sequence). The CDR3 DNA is TGTGCCAGCAGAGCCGGGACTAGCACCCCCGGGGAGCTGTTTTTT. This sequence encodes CASRAGTSTPGELFF.

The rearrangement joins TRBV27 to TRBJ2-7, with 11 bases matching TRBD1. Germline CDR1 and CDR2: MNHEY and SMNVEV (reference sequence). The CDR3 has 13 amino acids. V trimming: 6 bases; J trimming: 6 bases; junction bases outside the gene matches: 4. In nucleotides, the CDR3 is TGTGCCAGCAGGGCCGGGACAGGGGGCGAGCAGTACTTC. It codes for CASRAGTGGEQYF.

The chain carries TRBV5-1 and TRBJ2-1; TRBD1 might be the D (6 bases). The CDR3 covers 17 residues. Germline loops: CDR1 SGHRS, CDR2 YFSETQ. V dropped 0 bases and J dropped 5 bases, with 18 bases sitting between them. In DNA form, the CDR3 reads TGCGCCAGCAGCTTGGCCGACAGGAAACTCCACAACAATGAGCAGTTCTTC. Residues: CASSLADRKLHNNEQFF.

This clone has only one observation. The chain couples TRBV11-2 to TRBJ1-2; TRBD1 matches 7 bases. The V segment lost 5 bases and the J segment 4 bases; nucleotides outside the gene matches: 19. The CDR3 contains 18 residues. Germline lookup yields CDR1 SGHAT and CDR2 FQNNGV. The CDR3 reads CASSETGRLRGSTYGYTF. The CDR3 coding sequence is TGTGCCAGCAGCGAGACAGGGAGGTTACGAGGGTCTACCTATGGCTACACCTTC.

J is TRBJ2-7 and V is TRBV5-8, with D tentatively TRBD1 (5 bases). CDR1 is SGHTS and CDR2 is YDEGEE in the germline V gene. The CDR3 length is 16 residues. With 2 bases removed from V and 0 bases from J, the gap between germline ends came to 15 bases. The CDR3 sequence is CASSLSGLPSSYEQYF. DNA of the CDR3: TGTGCCAGCAGCTTATCAGGGTTACCCAGCTCCTACGAGCAGTACTTC.

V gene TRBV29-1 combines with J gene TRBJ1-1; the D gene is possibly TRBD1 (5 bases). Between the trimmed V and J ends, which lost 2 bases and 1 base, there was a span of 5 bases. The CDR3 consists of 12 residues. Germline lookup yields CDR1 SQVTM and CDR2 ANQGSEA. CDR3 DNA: TGCAGCGTTGAACAGGGGAACACTGAAGCTTTCTTT. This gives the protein CSVEQGNTEAFF.

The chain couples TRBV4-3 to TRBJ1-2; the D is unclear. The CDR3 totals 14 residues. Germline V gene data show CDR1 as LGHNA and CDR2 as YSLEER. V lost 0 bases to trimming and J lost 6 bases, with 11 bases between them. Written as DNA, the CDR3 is TGCGCCAGCAGCCAAGATCCGGGGATCCATGGCTACACCTTC. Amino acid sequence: CASSQDPGIHGYTF.

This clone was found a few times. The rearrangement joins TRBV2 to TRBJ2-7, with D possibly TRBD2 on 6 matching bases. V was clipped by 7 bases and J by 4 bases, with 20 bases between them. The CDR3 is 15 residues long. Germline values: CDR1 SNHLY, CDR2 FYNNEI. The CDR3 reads CASKHPSGTAYEQYF. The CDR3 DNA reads TGTGCCAGCAAGCACCCATCCGGGACTGCGTACGAGCAGTACTTC.

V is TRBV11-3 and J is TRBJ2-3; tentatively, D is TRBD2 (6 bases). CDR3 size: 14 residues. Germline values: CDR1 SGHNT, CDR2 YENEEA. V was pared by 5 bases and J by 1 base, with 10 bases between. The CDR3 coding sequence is TGTGCCAGCAGCCAGGGACTTCGCACAGATACGCAGTATTTT. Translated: CASSQGLRTDTQYF.

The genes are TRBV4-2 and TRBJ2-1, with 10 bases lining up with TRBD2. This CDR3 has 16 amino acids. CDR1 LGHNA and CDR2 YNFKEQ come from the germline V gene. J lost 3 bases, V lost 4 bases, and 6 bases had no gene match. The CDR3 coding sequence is TGTGCCAGCAGCCGTACTCAGCGGGAGGGCTACAATGAGCAGTTCTTC. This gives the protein CASSRTQREGYNEQFF.

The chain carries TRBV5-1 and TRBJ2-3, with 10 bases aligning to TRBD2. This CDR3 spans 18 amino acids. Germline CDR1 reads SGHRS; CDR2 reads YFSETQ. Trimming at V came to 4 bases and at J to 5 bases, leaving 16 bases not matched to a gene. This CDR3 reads CASSPAPRTSGMLDTQYF. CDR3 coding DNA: TGCGCCAGCAGCCCCGCCCCCCGAACTAGCGGGATGTTAGATACGCAGTATTTT.